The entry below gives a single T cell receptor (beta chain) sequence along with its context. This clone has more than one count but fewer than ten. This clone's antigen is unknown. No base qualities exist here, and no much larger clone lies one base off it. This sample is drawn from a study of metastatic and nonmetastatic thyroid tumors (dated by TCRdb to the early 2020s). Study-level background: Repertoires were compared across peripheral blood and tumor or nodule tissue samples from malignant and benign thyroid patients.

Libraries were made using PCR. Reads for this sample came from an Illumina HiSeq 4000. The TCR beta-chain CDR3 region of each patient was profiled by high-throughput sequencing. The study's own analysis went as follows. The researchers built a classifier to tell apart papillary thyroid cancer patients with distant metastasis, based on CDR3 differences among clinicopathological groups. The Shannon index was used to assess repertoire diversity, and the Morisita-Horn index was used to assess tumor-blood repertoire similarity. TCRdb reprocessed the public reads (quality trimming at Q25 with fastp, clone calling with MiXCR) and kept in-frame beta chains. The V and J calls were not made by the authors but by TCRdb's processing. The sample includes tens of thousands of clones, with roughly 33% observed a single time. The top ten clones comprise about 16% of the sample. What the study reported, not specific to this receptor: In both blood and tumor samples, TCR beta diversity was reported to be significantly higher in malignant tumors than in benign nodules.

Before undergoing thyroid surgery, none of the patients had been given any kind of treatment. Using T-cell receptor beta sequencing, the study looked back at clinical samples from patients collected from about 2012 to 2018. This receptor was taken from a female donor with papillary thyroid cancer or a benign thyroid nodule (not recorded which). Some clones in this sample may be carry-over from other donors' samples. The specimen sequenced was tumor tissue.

Read as DNA, the sequence is TGTGCCAGCAGTGAAATCGTCGAACTCTCTGGAAACACCATATATTTT. This translates into CASSEIVELSGNTIYF. In this chain, TRBV6-1 is recombined with TRBJ1-3; the D gene remains uncertain. CDR1 and CDR2 are read off the germline V gene as MNHNS and SASEGT. There are 16 amino acids in the CDR3, from cysteine to phenylalanine inclusive. Just CDR3 DNA is preserved here, 48 bases in frame from base 1. Deletion took 2 bases off V and 0 bases off J, with a span of 11 bases between the germline ends.